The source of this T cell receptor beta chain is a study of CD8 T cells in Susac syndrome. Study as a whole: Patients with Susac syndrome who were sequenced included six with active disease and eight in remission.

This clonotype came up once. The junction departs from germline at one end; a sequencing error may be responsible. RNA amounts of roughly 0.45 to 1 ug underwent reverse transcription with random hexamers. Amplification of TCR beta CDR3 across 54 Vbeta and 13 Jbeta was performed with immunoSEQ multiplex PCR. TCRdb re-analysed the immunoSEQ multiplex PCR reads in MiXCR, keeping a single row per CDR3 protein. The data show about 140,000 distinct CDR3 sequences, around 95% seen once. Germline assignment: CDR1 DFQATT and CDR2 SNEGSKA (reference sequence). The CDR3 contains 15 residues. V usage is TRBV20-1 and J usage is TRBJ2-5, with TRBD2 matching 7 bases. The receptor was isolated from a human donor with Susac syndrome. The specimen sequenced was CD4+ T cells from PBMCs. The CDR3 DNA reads TGCAGTGCTAGAACAAAGCGGGGTACAAGAGAGGCCCAGTACTTC. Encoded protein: CSARTKRGTREAQYF.